A selection of T cell receptor beta chains follows, all from one sample in a study of blood T cell repertoires in COVID-19. Repertoires were generated with immunoSEQ multiplex PCR, while TCRdb's copy carries only in-frame clones and drops some. The sample includes a few hundred thousand clones, about 80% seen only once; the top ten take over 8.5%. Source material: peripheral blood. Source of these receptors: a human donor in a cohort sampled during active COVID-19. Both conserved end residues are part of each CDR3. The order of the fields is J gene, D gene, clone size, V gene, CDR3 DNA, CDR3 protein. D genes are given only for firm matches. Expanded clones are given a class, and other clones once, few, many or no size at all.

J: TRBJ2-7; D: -; size: -; V: TRBV19; DNA: TGTGCCAGTAGTATACCGGGACACTTCTACGAGCAGTACTTC; CDR3: CASSIPGHFYEQYF
J: TRBJ2-5; D: -; size: few; V: TRBV11-2; DNA: TGTGCCAGCAGCCCAGGGTCCGGGGGAGAGACCCAGTACTTC; CDR3: CASSPGSGGETQYF
J: TRBJ1-2; D: TRBD1; size: -; V: TRBV14; DNA: TGTGCCAGCAGCTCCCGGACAGGGGTATTGTTTGGCTATGGCTACACCTTC; CDR3: CASSSRTGVLFGYGYTF
J: TRBJ2-3; D: -; size: -; V: TRBV6-5; DNA: TGTGCCAGCAGTTACATGATTGGAGGAAGCACAGATACGCAGTATTTT; CDR3: CASSYMIGGSTDTQYF
J: TRBJ2-7; D: -; size: -; V: TRBV19; DNA: TGTGCCAGTAGTGGGAGCTACGAGCAGTACTTC; CDR3: CASSGSYEQYF
J: TRBJ1-3; D: -; size: -; V: TRBV5-1; DNA: TGCGCCAGCAGCTTGGTCCAGGGGACTGGAAACACCATATATTTT; CDR3: CASSLVQGTGNTIYF
J: TRBJ2-3; D: TRBD2; size: -; V: TRBV5-4; DNA: TGTGCCAGCAGCTTGGAAGCAGGGGGACTAGCGGGCACAGATACGCAGTATTTT; CDR3: CASSLEAGGLAGTDTQYF
J: TRBJ1-5; D: TRBD1; size: -; V: TRBV28; DNA: TGTGCCAGCAGTTTTGGTTTTGGGGACAGTTCAAATCAGCCCCAGCATTTT; CDR3: CASSFGFGDSSNQPQHF
J: TRBJ2-5; D: -; size: -; V: TRBV18; DNA: TGTGCCAGCTCACCTCCTTCGAGGCCCCAAGAGACCCAGTACTTC; CDR3: CASSPPSRPQETQYF
J: TRBJ1-6; D: -; size: once; V: TRBV2; DNA: TGTGCCAGCAGTGCAATCGAGCGGGGATCACCCCTCCACTTT; CDR3: CASSAIERGSPLHF
J: TRBJ2-6; D: TRBD1; size: -; V: TRBV28; DNA: TGTGCCAGCAGTTTACGACAGGGGTTGGGGGCCAACGTCCTGACTTTC; CDR3: CASSLRQGLGANVLTF
J: TRBJ2-3; D: TRBD2; size: -; V: TRBV25-1; DNA: TGTGCCAGCAGTGAATGGCTAGCGGGAGCAGATACGCAGTATTTT; CDR3: CASSEWLAGADTQYF
J: TRBJ2-4; D: TRBD1; size: -; V: TRBV6-5; DNA: TGTGCCAGCAGTACCGGGACAGTCGTTGACATTCAGTACTTC; CDR3: CASSTGTVVDIQYF
J: TRBJ2-7; D: TRBD2; size: -; V: TRBV4-3; DNA: TGCGCCAGCAGCCAAGATATAGCGGGGGTCTCCTACGAGCAGTACTTC; CDR3: CASSQDIAGVSYEQYF
J: TRBJ1-2; D: TRBD1; size: -; V: TRBV6-5; DNA: TGTGCCAGCAGTTACTCGGCAGGGGGCACCGGCTACACCTTC; CDR3: CASSYSAGGTGYTF
J: TRBJ2-7; D: TRBD2; size: -; V: TRBV3-1/TRBV3-2; DNA: TGTGCCAGCAGCCAATTTCCCAGCGGGGGCGGATTTAACGAGCAGTACTTC; CDR3: CASSQFPSGGGFNEQYF
J: TRBJ1-2; D: -; size: -; V: TRBV5-4; DNA: TGTGCCAGCAGCTGGAGAGGGAATGAGCATAGGGGCTACACCTTC; CDR3: CASSWRGNEHRGYTF
J: TRBJ1-5; D: TRBD1; size: few; V: TRBV5-4; DNA: TGTGCCAGCAGCATCGACAGGGGAAACCAGCCCCAGCATTTT; CDR3: CASSIDRGNQPQHF
J: TRBJ2-2; D: TRBD2; size: few; V: TRBV11-2; DNA: TGTGCCAGCAGCCCAGCGACCAGATTAGGACTAGCGGGACGCGGGGAGCTGTTTTTT; CDR3: CASSPATRLGLAGRGELFF
J: TRBJ1-5; D: -; size: -; V: TRBV29-1; DNA: TGCAGCGTCCTACAGGACCCGGATCAGCCCCAGCATTTT; CDR3: CSVLQDPDQPQHF
J: TRBJ2-7; D: TRBD1; size: -; V: TRBV28; DNA: TGTGCCAGCAGTTTATTTGGGACAGGATCCTACGAGCAGTACTTC; CDR3: CASSLFGTGSYEQYF
J: TRBJ1-2; D: TRBD1; size: -; V: TRBV28; DNA: TGTGCCAGCAGGGGACAGGGGGAGCACTATGGCTACACCTTC; CDR3: CASRGQGEHYGYTF
J: TRBJ2-7; D: TRBD2; size: few; V: TRBV7-6; DNA: TGTGCCAGCAGCCGGGGGGGGTACGAGCAGTACTTC; CDR3: CASSRGGYEQYF
J: TRBJ1-2; D: TRBD1; size: -; V: TRBV2; DNA: TGTGCCAGCAGTCTTGGACAGGCTAACTATGGCTACACCTTC; CDR3: CASSLGQANYGYTF
J: TRBJ1-2; D: TRBD1; size: -; V: TRBV28; DNA: TGTGCCAGCAGCCTCGACAGTAGGGGGCTTGACTATGGCTACACCTTC; CDR3: CASSLDSRGLDYGYTF
J: TRBJ2-4; D: TRBD1; size: -; V: TRBV7-9; DNA: TGTGCCAGCAGCTTCGGGACAGGGTTTCGGATTCAGTACTTC; CDR3: CASSFGTGFRIQYF
J: TRBJ2-2; D: TRBD1; size: -; V: TRBV5-1; DNA: TGCGCCAGCAGCTTGAACACAGGGGGGACCGGGGAGCTGTTTTTT; CDR3: CASSLNTGGTGELFF
J: TRBJ1-1; D: -; size: -; V: TRBV5-1; DNA: TGCGCCAGCAGCTTGGGACAGTGGGATGCGGGAGAAGCTTTCTTT; CDR3: CASSLGQWDAGEAFF
J: TRBJ2-1; D: TRBD2; size: -; V: TRBV10-1; DNA: TGCGCCAGCAGTGAGTCCGGGAGGGGGTCCTACAATGAGCAGTTCTTC; CDR3: CASSESGRGSYNEQFF
J: TRBJ2-5; D: TRBD2; size: -; V: TRBV2; DNA: TGTGCCAGCACCACCGGGACTAGCGGAAAAGAGACCCAGTACTTC; CDR3: CASTTGTSGKETQYF
J: TRBJ1-1; D: -; size: few; V: TRBV6-5; DNA: TGTGCCAGCAGTTGGGGCTTCGGCACTGAAGCTTTCTTT; CDR3: CASSWGFGTEAFF
J: TRBJ2-5; D: TRBD2; size: -; V: TRBV7-9; DNA: TGTGCCAGCAGCTTCGGACTAGCGGGAGGAGAGACCCAGTACTTC; CDR3: CASSFGLAGGETQYF
J: TRBJ2-7; D: TRBD2; size: -; V: TRBV10-2; DNA: TGCGCCAGCAGTGTAAGAGCGGGAGAACACGAGCAGTACTTC; CDR3: CASSVRAGEHEQYF
J: TRBJ2-5; D: TRBD2; size: -; V: TRBV6-5; DNA: TGTGCCAGCAGACCCCTAGCGGGGGTGGAGACCCAGTACTTC; CDR3: CASRPLAGVETQYF
J: TRBJ1-1; D: -; size: -; V: TRBV19; DNA: TGTGCCAGTAGTATTTTAGGGGGAACTGAAGCTTTCTTT; CDR3: CASSILGGTEAFF
J: TRBJ2-7; D: -; size: -; V: TRBV12-3/TRBV12-4; DNA: TGTGCCAGCATTACGACAAGGGGGACCGAGCAGTACTTC; CDR3: CASITTRGTEQYF
J: TRBJ2-1; D: TRBD1; size: -; V: TRBV7-9; DNA: TGTGCCAGCAGCACGGACAGGGAAGAGCAGTTCTTC; CDR3: CASSTDREEQFF
J: TRBJ1-2; D: TRBD1; size: -; V: TRBV19; DNA: TGTGCCAGTAGTATCCCACAGGGACAGGGTAACTATGGCTACACCTTC; CDR3: CASSIPQGQGNYGYTF
J: TRBJ2-3; D: -; size: -; V: TRBV7-2; DNA: TGTGCCAGCAGCCGGACAACTAGCACAGATACGCAGTATTTT; CDR3: CASSRTTSTDTQYF
J: TRBJ1-4; D: -; size: -; V: TRBV2; DNA: TGTGCCACCGTCGACAGACCTAATGAAAAACTGTTTTTT; CDR3: CATVDRPNEKLFF
J: TRBJ1-5; D: -; size: -; V: TRBV6-2/TRBV6-3; DNA: TGTGCCAGCAGTTACGGACAAAGCAATCAGCCCCAGCATTTT; CDR3: CASSYGQSNQPQHF
J: TRBJ2-5; D: TRBD1; size: -; V: TRBV15; DNA: TGTGCCACCAGCAGAGGGGACAGACCGGGGGAGACCCAGTACTTC; CDR3: CATSRGDRPGETQYF
J: TRBJ2-7; D: TRBD1; size: -; V: TRBV6-1; DNA: TGTGCCAGCAGTGAAACAGGGACAGCAACCTACGAGCAGTACTTC; CDR3: CASSETGTATYEQYF
J: TRBJ2-3; D: TRBD2; size: -; V: TRBV11-1; DNA: TGTGCCAGCAGCTTCATGGGACTAGCCGGCACAGATACGCAGTATTTT; CDR3: CASSFMGLAGTDTQYF
J: TRBJ2-7; D: TRBD1; size: -; V: TRBV27; DNA: TGTGCCAGCAGCCCCGGGACAGGGTTACTCTACGAGCAGTACTTC; CDR3: CASSPGTGLLYEQYF
J: TRBJ2-1; D: -; size: -; V: TRBV11-2; DNA: TGTGCCAGCACCACTCGGGGTGGTGAGCAGTTCTTC; CDR3: CASTTRGGEQFF
J: TRBJ2-7; D: -; size: -; V: TRBV21-1; DNA: TGTGCCAGCAGCAGGAGTCCCACAGGGAACGAGCAGTACTTC; CDR3: CASSRSPTGNEQYF
J: TRBJ2-6; D: -; size: -; V: TRBV19; DNA: TGTGCCAGTAGTATGGTCAGGGCTGGGGCCAACGTCCTGACTTTC; CDR3: CASSMVRAGANVLTF
J: TRBJ2-7; D: -; size: -; V: TRBV16; DNA: TGTGCCAGCAGCCAAACGGGACTCTCAAAGAACGAGCAGTACTTC; CDR3: CASSQTGLSKNEQYF
J: TRBJ2-3; D: TRBD1; size: once; V: TRBV5-6; DNA: TGTGCCAGCAGCCTGACCGGGACAGGGAATGGAGATACGCAGTATTTT; CDR3: CASSLTGTGNGDTQYF